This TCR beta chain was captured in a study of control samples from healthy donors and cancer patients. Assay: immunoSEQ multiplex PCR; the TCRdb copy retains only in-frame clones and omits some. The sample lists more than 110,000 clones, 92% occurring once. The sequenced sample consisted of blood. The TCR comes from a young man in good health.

CDR3 region: CASSPRRPGNTIYF. DNA of the CDR3: TGTGCCAGCTCACCAAGGAGGCCCGGAAACACCATATATTTT. The genes are TRBV18 and TRBJ1-3; D is undetermined. This CDR3 spans 14 amino acids. Trimming shortened V by 2 bases and J by 4 bases, and 9 bases separated the two germline ends. Germline V gene sequence: CDR1 KGHSH, CDR2 LQKENI.